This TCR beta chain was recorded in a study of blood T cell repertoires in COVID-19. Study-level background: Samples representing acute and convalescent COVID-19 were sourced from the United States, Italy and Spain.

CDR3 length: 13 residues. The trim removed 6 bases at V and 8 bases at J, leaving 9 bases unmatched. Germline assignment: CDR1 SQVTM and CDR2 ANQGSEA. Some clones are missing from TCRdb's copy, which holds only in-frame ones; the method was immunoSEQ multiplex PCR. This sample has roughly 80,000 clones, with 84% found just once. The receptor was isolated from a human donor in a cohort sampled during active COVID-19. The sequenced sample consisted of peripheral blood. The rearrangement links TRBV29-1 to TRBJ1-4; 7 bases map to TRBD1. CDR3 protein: CSVEEGADEKLFF. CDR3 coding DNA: TGCAGCGTCGAGGAGGGGGCGGACGAAAAACTGTTTTTT.